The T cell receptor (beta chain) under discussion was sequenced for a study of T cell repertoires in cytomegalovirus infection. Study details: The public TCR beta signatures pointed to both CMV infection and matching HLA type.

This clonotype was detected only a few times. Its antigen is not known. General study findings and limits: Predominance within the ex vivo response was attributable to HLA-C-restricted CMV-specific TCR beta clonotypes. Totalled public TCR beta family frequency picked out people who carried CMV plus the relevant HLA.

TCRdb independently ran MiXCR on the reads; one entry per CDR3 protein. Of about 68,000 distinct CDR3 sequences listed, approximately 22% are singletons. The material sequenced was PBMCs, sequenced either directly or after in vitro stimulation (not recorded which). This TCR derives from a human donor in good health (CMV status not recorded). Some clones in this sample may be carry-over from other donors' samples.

The CDR3 protein is CSARRGASVQETQYF. DNA of the CDR3: TGCAGTGCTAGAAGGGGGGCTAGCGTCCAAGAGACCCAGTACTTC. The rearrangement links TRBV20-1 to TRBJ2-5; either TRBD1 or TRBD2 may fit D (6 bases each). Germline CDR1 reads DFQATT; CDR2 reads SNEGSKA (reference sequence). The CDR3 is 15 amino acids. V lost 2 bases and J 1 base, leaving 14 bases between the germline ends.